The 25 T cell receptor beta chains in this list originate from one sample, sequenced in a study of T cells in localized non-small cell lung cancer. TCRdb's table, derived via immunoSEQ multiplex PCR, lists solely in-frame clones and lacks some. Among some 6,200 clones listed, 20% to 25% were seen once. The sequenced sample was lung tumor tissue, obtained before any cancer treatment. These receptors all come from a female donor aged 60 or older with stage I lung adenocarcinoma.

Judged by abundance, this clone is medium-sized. The CDR3 protein is CASSYSMGSGATGELFF. In DNA, the CDR3 is TGTGCCAGCAGTTACTCGATGGGTAGCGGGGCCACCGGGGAGCTGTTTTTT. The chain couples TRBV6-8 to TRBJ2-2; 8 nucleotides line up with TRBD2. This CDR3 has 17 amino acids. CDR1 is MNHGY and CDR2 is SAAAGT in the germline V gene. The J segment lost 4 bases and the V segment lost 0 bases, leaving 7 bases of the junction unmatched.

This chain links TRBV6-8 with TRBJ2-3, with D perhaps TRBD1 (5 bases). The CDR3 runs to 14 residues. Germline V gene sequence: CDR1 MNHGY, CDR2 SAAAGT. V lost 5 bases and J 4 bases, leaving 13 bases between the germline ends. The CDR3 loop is CASSEDIWSDTQYF. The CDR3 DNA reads TGTGCCAGCAGTGAGGACATATGGTCAGATACGCAGTATTTT.

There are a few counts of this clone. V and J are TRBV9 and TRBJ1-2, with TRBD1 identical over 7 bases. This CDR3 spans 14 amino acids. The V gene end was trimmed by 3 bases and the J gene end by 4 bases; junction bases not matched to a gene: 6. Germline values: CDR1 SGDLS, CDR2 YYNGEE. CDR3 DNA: TGTGCCAGCAGCGGAGGGGGCTTCGTCTATGGCTACACCTTC. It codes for CASSGGGFVYGYTF.

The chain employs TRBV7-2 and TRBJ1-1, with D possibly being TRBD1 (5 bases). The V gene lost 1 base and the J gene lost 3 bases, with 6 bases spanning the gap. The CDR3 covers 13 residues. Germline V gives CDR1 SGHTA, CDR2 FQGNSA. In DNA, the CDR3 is TGTGCCAGCAGCTTAGGACAGTACACTGAAGCTTTCTTT. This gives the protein CASSLGQYTEAFF.

The CDR3 region is CASSPVIGGGGYGYTF. In DNA form, the CDR3 reads TGTGCCAGCAGCCCGGTAATCGGGGGAGGAGGCTATGGCTACACCTTC. The chain joins TRBV11-3 to TRBJ1-2, with D possibly being TRBD1 (5 bases). Trimming left V 5 bases short and J 4 bases short, with 20 bases between. CDR1 and CDR2 (germline): SGHNT, YENEEA. The length of the CDR3 is 16 residues.

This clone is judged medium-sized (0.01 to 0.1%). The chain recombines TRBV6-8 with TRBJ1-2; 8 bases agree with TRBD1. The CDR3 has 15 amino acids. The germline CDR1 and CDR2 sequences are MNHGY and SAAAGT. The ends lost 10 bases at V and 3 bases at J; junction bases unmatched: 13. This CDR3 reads CANRQGTQGDYGYTF. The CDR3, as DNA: TGTGCCAACAGACAGGGGACCCAGGGGGACTATGGCTACACCTTC.

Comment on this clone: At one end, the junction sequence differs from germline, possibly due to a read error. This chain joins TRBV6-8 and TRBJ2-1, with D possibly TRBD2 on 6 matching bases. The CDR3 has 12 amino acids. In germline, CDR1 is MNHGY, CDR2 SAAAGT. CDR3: CASSQTSPHVLF. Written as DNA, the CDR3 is TGTGCCAGCAGTCAGACTAGTCCCCATGTCCTCTTC.

CDR3 loop: CASSLVAGAENGAFF. CDR3 bases: TGTGCCAGCAGCTTAGTTGCTGGGGCAGAGAATGGAGCTTTCTTT. The J gene is TRBJ1-1, the V gene TRBV11-3; D possibly corresponds to TRBD1 (5 bases). V lost 1 base to trimming and J lost 10 bases, with 19 bases between them. This CDR3 has 15 amino acids. From germline, CDR1 is SGHNT and CDR2 YENEEA.

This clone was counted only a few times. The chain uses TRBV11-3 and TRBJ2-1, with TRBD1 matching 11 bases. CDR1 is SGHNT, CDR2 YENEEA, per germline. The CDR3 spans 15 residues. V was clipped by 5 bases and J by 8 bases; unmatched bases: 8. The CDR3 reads CASSPRTGGKDEQFF. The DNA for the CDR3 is TGTGCCAGCAGCCCACGGACAGGGGGCAAGGATGAGCAGTTCTTC.

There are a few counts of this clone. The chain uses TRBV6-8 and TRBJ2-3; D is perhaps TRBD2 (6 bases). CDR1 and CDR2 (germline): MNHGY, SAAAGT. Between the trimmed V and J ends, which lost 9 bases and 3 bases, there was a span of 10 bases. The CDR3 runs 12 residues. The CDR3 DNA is TGTGCCAGTCGGGGAGGAACAGATACGCAGTATTTT. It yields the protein CASRGGTDTQYF.

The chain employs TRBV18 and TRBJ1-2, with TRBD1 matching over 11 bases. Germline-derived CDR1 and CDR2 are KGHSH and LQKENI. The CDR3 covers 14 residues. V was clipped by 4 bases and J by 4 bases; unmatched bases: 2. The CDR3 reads CASSRTGGAYGYTF. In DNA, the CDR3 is TGTGCCAGCTCACGGACAGGGGGCGCCTATGGCTACACCTTC.

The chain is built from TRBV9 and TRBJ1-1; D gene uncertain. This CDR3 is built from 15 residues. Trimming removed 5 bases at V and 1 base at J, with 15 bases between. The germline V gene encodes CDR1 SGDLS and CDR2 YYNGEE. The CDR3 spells CASSETRQTNTEAFF. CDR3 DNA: TGTGCCAGCAGTGAAACCCGCCAGACGAACACTGAAGCTTTCTTT.

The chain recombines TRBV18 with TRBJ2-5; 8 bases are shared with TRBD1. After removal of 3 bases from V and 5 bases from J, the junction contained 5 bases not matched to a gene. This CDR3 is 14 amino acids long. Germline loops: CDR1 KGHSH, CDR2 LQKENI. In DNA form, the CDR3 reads TGTGCCAGCTCACCGGCAGGGGGCTCTGAGACCCAGTACTTC. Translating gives CASSPAGGSETQYF.

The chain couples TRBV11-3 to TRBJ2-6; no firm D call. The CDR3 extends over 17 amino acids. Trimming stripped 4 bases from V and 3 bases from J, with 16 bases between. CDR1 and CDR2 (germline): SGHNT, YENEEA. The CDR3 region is CASSSAVVVGGANVLTF. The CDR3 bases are TGTGCCAGCAGCTCGGCGGTTGTGGTCGGTGGGGCCAACGTCCTGACTTTC.

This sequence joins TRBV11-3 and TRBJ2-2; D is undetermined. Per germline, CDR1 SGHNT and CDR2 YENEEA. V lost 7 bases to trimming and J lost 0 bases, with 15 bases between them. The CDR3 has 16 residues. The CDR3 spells CASTELTPPNTGELFF. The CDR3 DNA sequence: TGTGCCAGCACCGAGTTAACCCCCCCGAACACCGGGGAGCTGTTTTTT.

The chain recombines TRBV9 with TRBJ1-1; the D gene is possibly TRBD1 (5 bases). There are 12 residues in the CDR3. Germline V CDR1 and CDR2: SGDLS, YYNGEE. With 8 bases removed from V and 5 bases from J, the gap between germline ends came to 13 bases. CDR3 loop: CASGAQVTEAFF. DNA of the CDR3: TGTGCCAGTGGGGCTCAGGTGACTGAAGCTTTCTTT. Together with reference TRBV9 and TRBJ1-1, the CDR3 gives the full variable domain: DSGVTQTPKHLITATGQRVTLRCSPRSGDLSVYWYQQSLDQGLQFLIQYYNGEERAKGNILERFSAQQFPDLHSELNLSSLELGDSALYFCASGAQVTEAFFGQGTRLTVV.

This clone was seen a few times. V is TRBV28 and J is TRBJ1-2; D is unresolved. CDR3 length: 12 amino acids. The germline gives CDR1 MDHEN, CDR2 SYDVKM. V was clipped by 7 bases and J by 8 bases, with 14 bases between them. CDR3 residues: CASNRLPQGYTF. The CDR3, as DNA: TGTGCCAGCAACCGCCTACCTCAAGGCTACACCTTC.

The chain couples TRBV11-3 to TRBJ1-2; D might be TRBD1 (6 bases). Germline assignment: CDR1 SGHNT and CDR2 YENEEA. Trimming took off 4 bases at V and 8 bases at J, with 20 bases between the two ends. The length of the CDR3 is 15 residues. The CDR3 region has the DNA TGTGCCAGCAGCTGGCCGGGACAAGGGGCGGGAGGCTACACCTTC. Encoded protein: CASSWPGQGAGGYTF. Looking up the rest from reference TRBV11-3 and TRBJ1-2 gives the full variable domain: EAGVVQSPRYKIIEKKQPVAFWCNPISGHNTLYWYLQNLGQGPELLIRYENEEAVDDSQLPKDRFSAERLKGVDSTLKIQPAELGDSAVYLCASSWPGQGAGGYTFGSGTRLTVV.

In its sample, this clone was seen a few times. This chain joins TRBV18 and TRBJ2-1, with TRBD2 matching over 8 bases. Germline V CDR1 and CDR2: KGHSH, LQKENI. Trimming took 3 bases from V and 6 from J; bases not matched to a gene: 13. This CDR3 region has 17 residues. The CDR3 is CASSPYSSGRFGNEQFF. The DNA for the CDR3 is TGTGCCAGCTCACCCTATTCCAGCGGGAGATTCGGCAATGAGCAGTTCTTC.

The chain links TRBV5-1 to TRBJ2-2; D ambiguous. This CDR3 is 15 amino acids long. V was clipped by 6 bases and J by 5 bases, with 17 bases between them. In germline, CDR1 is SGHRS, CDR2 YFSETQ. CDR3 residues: CASTPQAAMTGELFF. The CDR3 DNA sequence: TGCGCCAGCACTCCTCAGGCCGCGATGACCGGGGAGCTGTTTTTT.

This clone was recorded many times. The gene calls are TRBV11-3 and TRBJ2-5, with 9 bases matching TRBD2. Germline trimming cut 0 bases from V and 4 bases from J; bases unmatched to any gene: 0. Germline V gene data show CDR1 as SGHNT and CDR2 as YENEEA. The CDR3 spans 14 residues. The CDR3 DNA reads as TGTGCCAGCAGCTTAGAAGCGGGAGGAGAGACCCAGTACTTC. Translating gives CASSLEAGGETQYF.

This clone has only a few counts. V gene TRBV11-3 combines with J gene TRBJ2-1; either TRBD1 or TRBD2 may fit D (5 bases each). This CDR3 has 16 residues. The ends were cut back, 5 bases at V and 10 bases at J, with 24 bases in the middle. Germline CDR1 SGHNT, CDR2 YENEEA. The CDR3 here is CASSPPGPRVWGEQFF. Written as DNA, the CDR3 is TGTGCCAGCAGCCCACCGGGACCCCGCGTTTGGGGGGAGCAGTTCTTC.

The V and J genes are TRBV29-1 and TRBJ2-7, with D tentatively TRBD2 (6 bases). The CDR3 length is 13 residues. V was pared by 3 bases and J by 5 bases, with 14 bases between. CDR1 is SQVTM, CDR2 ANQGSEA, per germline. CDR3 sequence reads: CSVDLGGVDEQYF. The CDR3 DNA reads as TGCAGCGTTGATCTGGGGGGAGTGGACGAGCAGTACTTC.

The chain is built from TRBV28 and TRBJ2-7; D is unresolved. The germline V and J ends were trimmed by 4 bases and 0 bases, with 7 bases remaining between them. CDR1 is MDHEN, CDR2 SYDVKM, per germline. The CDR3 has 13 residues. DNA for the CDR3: TGTGCCAGCAGTTCCCTAGACTCCTACGAGCAGTACTTC. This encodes CASSSLDSYEQYF.

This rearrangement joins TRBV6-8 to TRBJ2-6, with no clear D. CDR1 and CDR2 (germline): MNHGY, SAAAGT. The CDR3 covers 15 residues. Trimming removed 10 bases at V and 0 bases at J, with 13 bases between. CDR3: CAISPLSSGANVLTF. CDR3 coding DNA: TGTGCCATCAGCCCCTTGAGCTCTGGGGCCAACGTCCTGACTTTC.